This TCR beta chain was captured in a study of human CD4 T cells and Enterobacteriaceae (dated by TCRdb to about 2020). CDR1 and CDR2, looked up from the germline V gene (reference sequence), are PRHDT and FYEKMQ. The CDR3 measures 15 amino acids from cysteine to phenylalanine. Only the CDR3 DNA is retained, 45 bases long and in frame from the first base. Germline trimming: 7 bases from V, 2 bases from J; junction bases outside gene matches: 8. This clone has just a few counts. Which antigen it targets is not known. Base quality data are lacking; no much larger clone is found one base away. On a FACSAria III, memory CD4+ T cells were FACS-sorted to over 98% purity, defined as all CD4+ cells except CD45RA+CCR7+CD95- naive cells. Blood from healthy donors was obtained from blood donation centers in Switzerland. Total CD4+ T cells and monocytes were enriched by positive selection with CD4 and CD14 magnetic microbeads. CD8+, CD14+, CD16+, CD56+, CD19+ and CD25-bright cells were excluded prior to sorting. In two blood donors, total memory CD4+ T cells were sequenced directly ex vivo to assess in vivo expansion of bacteria-reactive clonotypes. Isolation of peripheral blood mononuclear cells from donor blood was performed with Ficoll-Paque Plus.

Study-level results and caveats: Ex vivo, broadly cross-reactive clonotypes were observed to appear more expanded than specific clonotypes, with 11 of 19 and about 65% of the roughly 35 being found within the top 5%. The reactivity of ex vivo clonotypes was inferred solely by matching the nucleotide sequences of those clonotypes to CFSE-low cultures from the same donors.

Deep-level sequencing was performed on ex vivo total memory CD4+ samples, with a detection sensitivity of one cell in 200,000. The QIAamp DNA Micro Kit was used to extract genomic DNA from cell pellets, and the quantity and purity of the genomic DNA were checked by spectrophotometry. TCR Vbeta CDR3 regions were amplified with the immunoSEQ multiplex PCR assay. Sequencing of amplicons was performed on the Illumina HiSeq platform. The retrieved sequences were 87 nucleotides in length and included the CDR3 region. The published analysis was carried out like this. Each unique productive TCR Vbeta nucleotide sequence counted as a clonotype and was quantified by productive template frequency from ImmunoSEQ Analyzer V3.0. A threshold set at the top 5th percentile of each frequency-ranked repertoire was used to define expanded clonotypes. The R package fossil was used to compute repertoire overlap as Chao-Jaccard, and the R package MASS was used to visualize the overlap by nonmetric multidimensional scaling. TCRdb re-hosts the immuneACCESS table, in-frame sequences only. Its copies lack some clones; in the studies checked, an unresolved V gene accounts for under half of them, and the cause for the rest is not known. D and trimming were read from the DNA, whereas the V and J calls and clone size are those reported in that table. Across this sample there are some 30,000 clones, with roughly four fifths seen only once. Jointly, the top ten make up approximately 1.5% of the sample.

The chain is encoded by TRBV13 joined to TRBJ1-2; 9 nucleotides in the junction match TRBD1. Sequencing used memory CD4+ T cells from blood. The cell subset or site label, read with the paper, signifies: total memory CD4 T cells sorted directly ex vivo, unstimulated. This clonotype was obtained from a human donor in good health. DNA sequence: TGTGCCAGCAACCCCTTACAGGGGGCAAACTATGGCTACACCTTC. This gives the protein CASNPLQGANYGYTF.